This T cell receptor (beta chain) was captured by sequencing in a study of tumor-infiltrating lymphocytes in localized non-small cell lung cancer. This CDR3 contains 12 residues. Germline CDR1 is SGHTA and CDR2 is FQGNSA. Note on this clone: What it binds is not known. Germline is not matched at one junction end, which may reflect a read error.

Profiled with immunoSEQ multiplex PCR; TCRdb holds only in-frame clones, not every one. This table has 20,000 to 30,000 clones, 69% appearing once. Study-wide results and caveats: Tumor T-cell fraction was not associated with recurrence-free survival. TCR sequencing covered a subset of patients with enough tissue. TCRbeta sequencing showed higher T cell infiltration in tumors than uninvolved lung.

This clonotype was sampled from a human donor with non-small cell lung cancer. The chain recombines TRBV7-2 with TRBJ1-4; 10 positions agree with TRBD1. Sequenced: lung tumor tissue. The CDR3: CASSTMDRGLIF. CDR3 DNA sequence: TGTGCCAGCAGCACTATGGACAGGGGGTTGATTTTT.